Listed below are T cell receptor beta chains from one sample, sequenced in a study of patients and donors after allogeneic stem cell transplantation. TCRdb reprocessed the RT-PCR reads via MiXCR and lists one record per CDR3 protein. Altogether 150,000 or so distinct CDR3 sequences are present, 24% being singletons, with the ten largest covering 26%. The sample taken for sequencing was blood, either unsorted or a sorted T cell fraction (not recorded which). Every receptor here comes from a human donor who was either an allogeneic HSCT recipient or a stem cell or donor lymphocyte infusion donor (not recorded which). It is not recorded whose cells these are; they may come from a transplant donor. Each CDR3 is given with its conserved first and last residue. The D gene is left open where the match is weak. Some rows mark clone size as missing; the rest say once, few, many or name a class of expanded clone.

>TRBV7-2|.|.|TRBJ1-1
CASSFVPFGGGMNTEAFF
TGTGCCAGCAGCTTCGTACCTTTCGGGGGAGGAATGAACACTGAAGCTTTCTTT
>TRBV5-6|.|many|TRBJ1-6
CASSRTRRRDNSPLHF
TGTGCCAGCAGCCGTACGAGACGGCGAGATAATTCACCCCTCCACTTT
>TRBV2|.|.|TRBJ2-7
CASGKQSSSYEQYF
TGTGCCAGCGGGAAGCAGTCCTCTTCCTACGAGCAGTACTTC
>TRBV4-1|.|.|TRBJ2-4
CASSQDRIVLAKNIQYF
TGCGCCAGCAGCCAAGATCGGATCGTCCTAGCCAAAAACATTCAGTACTTC
>TRBV5-1|TRBD1|few|TRBJ2-1
CASSPRDRGFDEQFF
TGCGCCAGCAGCCCTCGGGACAGGGGATTCGATGAGCAGTTCTTC
>TRBV3-1|.|few|TRBJ2-1
CASSQDGPHEQFF
TGTGCCAGCAGCCAAGATGGGCCACATGAGCAGTTCTTC
>TRBV29-1|.|few|TRBJ2-1
CSVGQGFEQFF
TGCAGCGTTGGGCAGGGTTTTGAGCAGTTCTTC
>TRBV28|TRBD2|few|TRBJ2-7
CASSSPQAGAYYEQYF
TGTGCCAGCAGTTCCCCCCAAGCGGGAGCATACTACGAGCAGTACTTC
>TRBV7-8|TRBD1|.|TRBJ2-1
CASSLETGAMDNEQFF
TGTGCCAGCAGCTTAGAAACAGGGGCCATGGACAATGAGCAGTTCTTC
>TRBV10-3|.|.|TRBJ2-4
CAISEGRTSAKNIQYF
TGTGCCATCAGTGAGGGAAGGACGTCAGCCAAAAACATTCAGTACTTC
>TRBV4-3|.|.|TRBJ1-1
CASSQDLGQRDTEAFF
TGCGCCAGCAGCCAAGATTTAGGCCAGCGGGACACTGAAGCTTTCTTT
>TRBV25-1|.|few|TRBJ1-1
CASSERVGEAFF
TGTGCCAGCAGTGAACGGGTCGGTGAAGCTTTCTTT
>TRBV24-1|TRBD1|once|TRBJ2-3
CATRSPGTGRTDTQYF
TGTGCCACCAGGTCTCCCGGGACAGGACGCACAGATACGCAGTATTTT
>TRBV12-3/TRBV12-4|.|few|TRBJ2-3
CASSLANFGTDTQYF
TGTGCCAGCAGTTTAGCGAACTTCGGCACAGATACGCAGTATTTT
>TRBV6-5|TRBD1|.|TRBJ1-5
CASSYEGAQPQHF
TGTGCCAGCAGTTACGAGGGGGCCCAGCCCCAGCATTTT
>TRBV12-3/TRBV12-4|.|few|TRBJ2-1
CASGFARNEQFF
TGTGCCAGCGGTTTTGCGCGAAATGAGCAGTTCTTC
>TRBV5-1|.|.|TRBJ2-7
CASSPPEDSYEQYF
TGCGCCAGCAGCCCACCGGAGGATAGCTACGAGCAGTACTTC
>TRBV25-1|TRBD2|few|TRBJ2-3
CASSEYFGVASGSPDTQYF
TGTGCCAGCAGTGAATATTTCGGCGTGGCTAGCGGGAGTCCAGATACGCAGTATTTT
>TRBV15|TRBD1|.|TRBJ2-1
CATRLRQGSYNEQFF
TGTGCCACCAGACTACGACAGGGCTCCTACAATGAGCAGTTCTTC
>TRBV6-5|.|.|TRBJ1-1
CASGPRGFVDAEAFF
TGTGCCAGCGGCCCAAGGGGGTTTGTTGATGCTGAAGCTTTCTTT
>TRBV28|.|.|TRBJ1-5
CASLRGDQPQHF
TGTGCCAGTCTTCGGGGTGATCAGCCCCAGCATTTT
>TRBV5-1|TRBD2|few|TRBJ2-3
CASSSREDPAGVADTQYF
TGCGCCAGCAGCTCCAGGGAAGACCCCGCGGGGGTGGCAGATACGCAGTATTTT
>TRBV30|TRBD2|.|TRBJ2-1
CARVVASGGNEQFF
TGTGCCCGGGTCGTTGCTAGCGGGGGAAATGAGCAGTTCTTC
>TRBV27|TRBD2|.|TRBJ2-3
CASSLSGGAQGTQYF
TGTGCCAGCAGTCTAAGCGGGGGGGCACAGGGTACGCAGTATTTT
>TRBV14|.|few|TRBJ2-3
CASSQGTARADTQYF
TGTGCCAGCAGCCAAGGGACAGCGAGGGCAGATACGCAGTATTTT
>TRBV4-2|TRBD2|.|TRBJ2-7
CASSQEGIAGGSYEQYF
TGTGCCAGCAGCCAAGAAGGCATAGCGGGGGGATCCTACGAGCAGTACTTC
>TRBV18|.|.|TRBJ2-3
CASSPPESFRADTQYF
TGTGCCAGCTCACCACCTGAGAGCTTCAGGGCAGATACGCAGTATTTT
>TRBV5-1|TRBD2|.|TRBJ2-3
CASSLSAASGGLDTQYF
TGCGCCAGCAGCTTAAGTGCGGCTAGCGGGGGCCTCGATACGCAGTATTTT
>TRBV4-3|.|.|TRBJ1-4
CASSQDDLWGEKLFF
TGCGCCAGCAGCCAAGACGATCTTTGGGGCGAAAAACTGTTTTTT
>TRBV12-3/TRBV12-4|TRBD1|few|TRBJ1-2
CASSPGQRYGYTF
TGTGCCAGCAGTCCGGGACAGCGGTATGGCTACACCTTC
>TRBV7-9|.|.|TRBJ1-3
CASRRIQTGNTIYF
TGTGCCAGCAGACGGATACAGACTGGAAACACCATATATTTT
>TRBV12-3/TRBV12-4|.|few|TRBJ1-5
CASSFGRGGVGNQPQHF
TGTGCCAGCAGTTTCGGAAGGGGTGGGGTCGGCAATCAGCCCCAGCATTTT
>TRBV12-3/TRBV12-4|.|.|TRBJ1-3
CASRGGHRINTIYF
TGTGCCAGTAGGGGAGGGCACCGAATAAACACCATATATTTT
>TRBV29-1|TRBD1|few|TRBJ1-2
CSVPGGDYGYTF
TGCAGCGTTCCAGGGGGGGACTATGGCTACACCTTC
>TRBV5-1|TRBD1|.|TRBJ1-1
CASSLGQGDEAFF
TGCGCCAGCAGCCTGGGACAGGGTGACGAAGCTTTCTTT
>TRBV10-3|.|few|TRBJ2-7
CAISATTGGVYEQYF
TGTGCCATCAGTGCAACTACAGGGGGGGTCTACGAGCAGTACTTC
>TRBV9|.|few|TRBJ1-3
CASSAVGNTIYF
TGTGCCAGCAGCGCGGTAGGAAACACCATATATTTT
>TRBV30|TRBD1|.|TRBJ1-5
CAWKKRDRVQPQHF
TGTGCCTGGAAAAAGCGGGACAGGGTTCAGCCCCAGCATTTT
>TRBV20-1|TRBD2|few|TRBJ2-3
CSALAGGPTDTQYF
TGCAGTGCTCTAGCGGGGGGGCCCACAGATACGCAGTATTTT
>TRBV7-2|.|.|TRBJ2-3
CASSFDPWDTQYF
TGTGCCAGCAGCTTCGACCCATGGGATACGCAGTATTTT
>TRBV5-6|.|few|TRBJ2-4
CASSLDVGAAKNIQYF
TGTGCCAGCAGCTTGGATGTAGGGGCAGCCAAAAACATTCAGTACTTC
>TRBV7-8|.|many|TRBJ1-2
CASSLEVTLDYGYTF
TGTGCCAGCAGCTTAGAAGTAACACTTGACTATGGCTACACCTTC
>TRBV7-2|.|.|TRBJ1-2
CASSLAQRGFRNYGYTF
TGTGCCAGCAGCTTAGCCCAACGGGGGTTTAGGAACTATGGCTACACCTTC
>TRBV5-1|.|.|TRBJ2-5
CASSPTALGAQETQYF
TGCGCCAGCAGCCCAACAGCGCTTGGGGCACAAGAGACCCAGTACTTC
>TRBV12-3/TRBV12-4|.|.|TRBJ2-5
CASSGQMRETQYF
TGTGCCAGCAGCGGACAGATGAGAGAGACCCAGTACTTC
>TRBV7-9|TRBD1|few|TRBJ2-7
CASSFGQVDYEQYF
TGTGCCAGCAGCTTCGGACAGGTAGACTACGAGCAGTACTTC
>TRBV5-1|.|few|TRBJ2-7
CASSRGDNYEQYF
TGCGCCAGCAGCCGAGGGGACAACTACGAGCAGTACTTC
>TRBV15|TRBD1|.|TRBJ2-7
CATSRPDRAPYEQYF
TGTGCCACCAGCAGACCAGACAGGGCCCCCTACGAGCAGTACTTC
>TRBV12-3/TRBV12-4|TRBD1|.|TRBJ2-7
CASSFFGQGADEQYF
TGTGCCAGCAGTTTTTTTGGACAGGGGGCCGACGAGCAGTACTTC
>TRBV12-3/TRBV12-4|.|few|TRBJ2-1
CASSFRASVGGNEQFF
TGTGCCAGCAGTTTCCGGGCGTCCGTAGGGGGCAATGAGCAGTTCTTC
>TRBV7-2|.|.|TRBJ1-2
CASVWEDGASGYTF
TGTGCCAGCGTGTGGGAAGACGGGGCAAGTGGCTACACCTTC